The source of this TCR beta chain is a study of shared clonotypes between healthy human individuals. Study results and limitations: Naive CD4 clonotype sharing across four donors was approximately 5.2%. The study generally estimated greater richness for naive than memory subsets.

As for this clone: Its antigen remains unidentified.

Profiled with immunoSEQ multiplex PCR; TCRdb holds only in-frame clones, not every one. The table lists approximately 720,000 clones, about 90% of them singletons. The naive CD8 subset, CD45RO-negative cells positively selected for CCR7, excluded terminally differentiated effector memory CD45RA+ cells. V lost 4 bases and J lost 6, with 10 bases in between. This CDR3 has 13 amino acids. CDR1 is ENHRY and CDR2 is SYGVKD in the germline V gene. This receptor was identified in a man aged 25 to 40 in good health. Sequencing used naive CD8+ T cells sorted from blood. The chain uses TRBV10-3 and TRBJ2-1; D not resolved. The DNA of the CDR3 is TGTGCCATCAGTGTGTTACAGAGCAATGAGCAGTTCTTC. The encoded protein is CAISVLQSNEQFF.